The 21 T cell receptor beta chains below were found in one sample sequenced in a study of blood T cell repertoires in COVID-19. Repertoires were generated with immunoSEQ multiplex PCR, while TCRdb's copy carries only in-frame clones and drops some. The repertoire holds some 210,000 clones, with more than 70% as singletons. Sample: PBMCs or T cells enriched from blood (not recorded which). Receptors were obtained from a man aged 25 to 45 with acute COVID-19.

The chain joins TRBV6-5 to TRBJ1-1; D gene uncertain. The germline V gene encodes CDR1 MNHEY and CDR2 SVGAGI. V lost 6 bases and J lost 3, with 14 bases in between. The length of the CDR3 is 14 residues. The CDR3 reads CASSQSHADTEAFF. CDR3 coding DNA: TGTGCCAGCAGCCAAAGCCATGCGGACACTGAAGCTTTCTTT.

The rearrangement links TRBV3-1 (or the pseudogene TRBV3-2) to TRBJ1-5, with D unclear. CDR1 and CDR2 (germline): LGHDT, YNNKEL (reference sequence). The CDR3 consists of 15 residues. The ends were cut back, 0 bases at V and 3 bases at J, with 9 bases in the middle. The CDR3 region has the DNA TGTGCCAGCAGCCAAGATAGCAGAGCCAATCAGCCCCAGCATTTT. Translation gives CASSQDSRANQPQHF.

The CDR3 is CASSPGGANGELFF. The CDR3 region has the DNA TGTGCCAGCAGCCCTGGGGGGGCCAACGGGGAGCTGTTTTTT. The chain combines TRBV7-7 with TRBJ2-2, with a tentative D call TRBD2 (7 bases). The CDR3 sequence is 14 residues long. Germline assignment: CDR1 SSHAT and CDR2 FNYEAQ (reference sequence). The V and J ends lost 5 bases and 7 bases respectively, with 14 bases between them.

This clone was recorded once. A read error may explain this, as a much larger clone is one base away. The sample has other DNA sequences that encode this CDR3 too. The gene calls are TRBV25-1 and TRBJ1-5, with a possible D match to TRBD1 (5 bases). This CDR3 contains 13 residues. Trimming stripped 1 base from V and 4 bases from J, with 5 bases between. The germline gives CDR1 MGHDK, CDR2 SYGVNS. The CDR3 spells CASSESGNQPQHF. Written as DNA, the CDR3 is TGTGCCAGCAGTGAATCAGGGAATCAGCCCCAGCATTTT.

The chain has TRBV6-4 and TRBJ2-2; D is ambiguous. Trimming cost V 3 bases and J 4 bases, with 6 bases left between them. The CDR3 extends over 13 amino acids. Germline V gene lookup returns CDR1 MRHNA and CDR2 SNTAGT. CDR3 sequence (DNA): TGTGCCAGCAGTGAGGGCAGCACCGGGGAGCTGTTTTTT. Translation: CASSEGSTGELFF.

The sample holds one count of this clone. The chain joins TRBV5-1 to TRBJ1-1; D not certain. The CDR3 is 14 residues long. The V end lost 1 base, the J end lost 5 bases, and 12 bases lay between the germline ends. Germline V gene lookup returns CDR1 SGHRS and CDR2 YFSETQ. The CDR3 DNA reads TGCGCCAGCAGCTTGCTCCTCGGAGGGACTGAAGCTTTCTTT. Translating it yields CASSLLLGGTEAFF. Together with reference TRBV5-1 and TRBJ1-1, the CDR3 gives the full variable domain: KAGVTQTPRYLIKTRGQQVTLSCSPISGHRSVSWYQQTPGQGLQFLFEYFSETQRNKGNFPGRFSGRQFSNSRSEMNVSTLELGDSALYLCASSLLLGGTEAFFGQGTRLTVV.

V usage is TRBV6-1 and J usage is TRBJ1-4; 7 bases align to TRBD1. CDR3 size: 14 residues. With V trimmed by 0 bases and J by 9 bases, 4 bases remained unmatched. The germline V gene encodes CDR1 MNHNS and CDR2 SASEGT. CDR3 sequence reads: CASSEALTGKKLFF. The CDR3 DNA follows: TGTGCCAGCAGTGAAGCCCTGACAGGGAAAAAACTGTTTTTT.

The chain carries TRBV24-1 and TRBJ1-1; no definite D call. The CDR3 sequence is 15 residues long. Looked up from germline, CDR1 is KGHDR and CDR2 is SFDVKD. V lost 0 bases and J lost 2, with 9 bases in between. The CDR3 spells CATSDLVLCNTEAFF. CDR3 coding DNA: TGTGCCACCAGTGATTTGGTCCTTTGTAACACTGAAGCTTTCTTT.

The chain is built from TRBV6-5 and TRBJ2-4; possible D gene TRBD1, 6 bases. The V end was cut by 4 bases, the J end by 5 bases, with 12 bases between. CDR3 length: 14 residues. Per germline, CDR1 MNHEY and CDR2 SVGAGI. The CDR3 region has the DNA TGTGCCAGCAGTTCCGGGACATTTGAAAACATTCAGTACTTC. As protein: CASSSGTFENIQYF.

The chain links TRBV3-1 (or the pseudogene TRBV3-2) to TRBJ2-7; TRBD1 aligns across 8 bases. This CDR3 is built from 14 residues. V shed 4 bases and J 1 base; nucleotides not matched to a gene: 3. The germline V gene encodes CDR1 LGHDT and CDR2 YNNKEL (reference sequence). The CDR3 region has the DNA TGTGCCAGCAGCCGCGGACAGGGTTCCTACGAGCAGTACTTC. Residues: CASSRGQGSYEQYF.

This clone came up once. V and J are TRBV10-3 and TRBJ2-7; 8 bases map to TRBD1. CDR3 length: 15 residues. Trimming took 5 bases from V and 2 from J; bases not matched to a gene: 8. From germline, CDR1 is ENHRY and CDR2 SYGVKD. The DNA of the CDR3 is TGTGCCATCAGTACAACGACAGGGGTGGCCTACGAGCAGTACTTC. Translated: CAISTTTGVAYEQYF.

The chain joins TRBV6-1 to TRBJ1-5, with TRBD1 matching 8 bases. Germline CDR1 MNHNS, CDR2 SASEGT. After removal of 2 bases from V and 7 bases from J, the junction contained 1 base not matched to a gene. This CDR3 comprises 13 residues. In DNA, the CDR3 is TGTGCCAGCAGTGAACAGGGGGCACAGCCCCAGCATTTT. This translates into CASSEQGAQPQHF.

This chain joins TRBV7-2 and TRBJ2-7, with a weak D call TRBD2 (6 bases). Germline-derived CDR1 and CDR2 are SGHTA and FQGNSA. The V gene lost 6 bases and the J gene lost 5 bases, with 20 bases spanning the gap. The CDR3 totals 15 residues. The CDR3 spells CASSHGAGRLDEQYF. CDR3 sequence (DNA): TGTGCCAGCAGTCATGGGGCGGGGAGGCTAGACGAGCAGTACTTC.

The genes are TRBV6-1 and TRBJ2-3, with 9 positions matching TRBD1. With 0 bases clipped from V and 3 bases from J, the junction kept 4 bases outside the gene matches. Germline lookup yields CDR1 MNHNS and CDR2 SASEGT. This CDR3 has 16 residues. CDR3 protein: CASSEAVGQGTDTQYF. DNA of the CDR3: TGTGCCAGCAGTGAAGCGGTGGGACAGGGTACAGATACGCAGTATTTT.

This chain connects TRBV19 to TRBJ2-7; possible D gene TRBD1, 6 bases. V lost 4 bases, J lost 2 bases, and 21 bases lay in between. The CDR3 length is 17 residues. The V gene's germline CDR1 is LNHDA and CDR2 SQIVND (reference sequence). The CDR3 loop is CASSTQLTGTFTYEQYF. The DNA for the CDR3 is TGTGCCAGTAGTACCCAACTAACCGGGACATTCACCTACGAGCAGTACTTC.

This clone came up once. V gene TRBV19 combines with J gene TRBJ1-3; D gene unclear. CDR1 and CDR2 from the germline V gene are LNHDA and SQIVND (reference sequence). There are 16 residues in the CDR3. Trimming shortened V by 6 bases and J by 2 bases, and 17 bases separated the two germline ends. The CDR3 loop is CASREPEAFPGNTIYF. CDR3 DNA: TGTGCCAGTAGAGAGCCCGAGGCTTTCCCTGGAAACACCATATATTTT.

This sequence joins TRBV19 and TRBJ1-2, with 10 bases that match TRBD1. The CDR3 is 14 residues long. The V gene's germline CDR1 is LNHDA and CDR2 SQIVND (reference sequence). J lost 7 bases, V lost 8 bases, and 10 bases had no gene match. The CDR3 DNA follows: TGTGCCAGTGGCCCTGGGACAGGGGCCCTTGGCTACACCTTC. It encodes CASGPGTGALGYTF.

The gene calls are TRBV2 and TRBJ1-5; tentative D call: TRBD1 (6 bases). Deletions cut 6 bases from V and 0 bases from J, with 15 bases between. The CDR3 spans 16 residues. Per germline, CDR1 SNHLY and CDR2 FYNNEI. The CDR3 here is CASSGGTTYSNQPQHF. In nucleotides, the CDR3 is TGTGCCAGCAGCGGGGGGACAACTTATAGCAATCAGCCCCAGCATTTT.

The chain employs TRBV9 and TRBJ1-6; weak D call: TRBD1 (5 bases). Germline V CDR1 and CDR2: SGDLS, YYNGEE. The CDR3 runs to 15 residues. Trimming took 4 bases from V and 7 from J, leaving 15 bases between them. CDR3 coding DNA: TGTGCCAGCAGCCCCCGGGGGAGCCAAAATTCACCCCTCCACTTT. Its translation is CASSPRGSQNSPLHF.

A single count supports this clone. One end of the junction is discordant with germline, which a read error may explain. V and J are TRBV6-4 and TRBJ2-4, with 11 nucleotides matching TRBD2. The germline V gene encodes CDR1 MRHNA and CDR2 SNTAGT. The CDR3 contains 13 residues. CDR3 coding DNA: TGTGCCAGCAGTCCTTTAGCGGGGGGGCACCTTAACTTC. Protein product: CASSPLAGGHLNF.

This clone was seen a few times. The rearrangement links TRBV9 to TRBJ2-1; D perhaps matches TRBD1 (5 bases). CDR3 length equals 14 residues. Trimming stripped 1 base from V and 7 bases from J, with 12 bases between. The V gene's germline CDR1 is SGDLS and CDR2 YYNGEE. The CDR3: CASSVRQGQNEQFF. The CDR3 bases are TGTGCCAGCAGCGTAAGGCAGGGTCAGAATGAGCAGTTCTTC.